One sample yielded the 13 T cell receptor beta chains listed below, sequenced in a study of T cells of healthy individuals. TCRdb reprocessed the 5' RACE reads with MiXCR, giving one entry per CDR3 protein. The data show approximately 100,000 distinct CDR3 sequences, 15% to 20% seen once. These receptors were taken from a human donor in good health.

CDR3 nucleotides: TGCAGTGCTAGTGGGTGGGGGCTACCGTACGAGCAGTACTTC. Its protein is CSASGWGLPYEQYF. The chain joins TRBV20-1 to TRBJ2-7, with D tentatively TRBD1 (6 bases). Germline V lookup: CDR1 DFQATT, CDR2 SNEGSKA (reference sequence). The CDR3 loop spans 14 amino acids. With 3 bases removed from V and 4 bases from J, the gap between germline ends came to 16 bases.

The chain recombines TRBV9 with TRBJ2-1; a possible D gene is TRBD2 (6 bases). Deletions cut 2 bases from V and 3 bases from J, with 15 bases between. Germline V CDR1 and CDR2: SGDLS, YYNGEE. The CDR3 is 16 amino acids. DNA of the CDR3: TGTGCCAGCAGCGTGCAGGTGGGGGGAATCTACAATGAGCAGTTCTTC. Translation: CASSVQVGGIYNEQFF.

This rearrangement joins TRBV15 to TRBJ2-1; maybe TRBD1 (5 bases). V was pared by 5 bases and J by 0 bases, with 14 bases between. From germline, CDR1 is LNHNV and CDR2 YYDKDF (reference sequence). The CDR3 consists of 16 residues. CDR3 DNA: TGTGCCACCAGCGCAGCCGGACACCCCTCCTACAATGAGCAGTTCTTC. Amino acid sequence: CATSAAGHPSYNEQFF.

CDR3 in DNA: TGTGCCAGCAGAACTCACGGGACAGGCGTAGCTTTCTTT. Translation: CASRTHGTGVAFF. This chain uses TRBV28 with TRBJ1-1; 8 bases map to TRBD1. The J segment lost 10 bases and the V segment lost 6 bases, leaving 10 bases of the junction unmatched. The CDR3 has 13 residues. In germline, CDR1 is MDHEN, CDR2 SYDVKM.

This chain links TRBV4-3 with TRBJ2-3; 8 nucleotides match TRBD2. The CDR3 length is 15 residues. V shed 4 bases, J shed 5 bases, and the junction held 8 bases outside the gene matches. CDR1 and CDR2 from the germline V gene are LGHNA and YSLEER. CDR3 bases: TGCGCCAGCAGCCGGGAGCGGGGGAGAGGAGATACGCAGTATTTT. Translation: CASSRERGRGDTQYF.

A few counts support this clonotype. The chain employs TRBV27 and TRBJ2-7; 9 positions match TRBD1. The CDR3 has 15 residues. V lost 5 bases, J lost 7 bases, and 12 bases stayed unmatched. CDR1 and CDR2 (germline): MNHEY, SMNVEV (reference sequence). This CDR3 is CASSVDTGGEGEQYF. DNA for the CDR3: TGTGCCAGCAGTGTAGATACAGGGGGCGAGGGGGAGCAGTACTTC.

J is TRBJ2-2 and V is TRBV4-3; tentatively, D is TRBD1 (6 bases). The ends were cut back, 0 bases at V and 6 bases at J, with 11 bases in the middle. CDR3 size: 15 residues. Germline lookup yields CDR1 LGHNA and CDR2 YSLEER. CDR3 in amino acids: CASSQELEGAGELFF. The CDR3 DNA reads TGCGCCAGCAGCCAAGAACTAGAGGGGGCCGGGGAGCTGTTTTTT.

The rearrangement links TRBV20-1 to TRBJ1-2; D remains ambiguous. V lost 1 base and J 5 bases, leaving 5 bases between the germline ends. Looked up from germline, CDR1 is DFQATT and CDR2 is SNEGSKA (reference sequence). The CDR3 has 11 amino acids. The CDR3 nucleotides are TGCAGTGCTAGAGGGCCGTATGGCTACACCTTC. Amino acids: CSARGPYGYTF.

This chain uses TRBV11-2 with TRBJ2-3; D possibly corresponds to TRBD1 (6 bases). V was pared by 5 bases and J by 0 bases, with 15 bases between. Germline CDR1 SGHAT, CDR2 FQNNGV. The CDR3 loop spans 16 amino acids. Written as DNA, the CDR3 is TGTGCCAGCAGCCCTCACAAGGGGGAGAGCACAGATACGCAGTATTTT. Its protein is CASSPHKGESTDTQYF.

This sequence joins TRBV7-9 and TRBJ1-1, with 8 bases matching TRBD1. Losses at the gene ends were 5 bases for V and 5 bases for J; bases not matched to a gene: 7. The CDR3 contains 14 residues. CDR1 is SEHNR, CDR2 FQNEAQ, per germline (reference sequence). CDR3 DNA: TGTGCCAGCAGCGATAGACAGGGGAGGACTGAAGCTTTCTTT. This gives the protein CASSDRQGRTEAFF.

The J gene is TRBJ1-4, the V gene TRBV3-1, with D perhaps TRBD1 (6 bases). CDR3 length: 14 amino acids. Germline V gene sequence: CDR1 LGHDT, CDR2 YNNKEL (reference sequence). V was shortened by 5 bases and J by 7 bases, with 14 bases between the two germline ends. CDR3 coding DNA: TGTGCCAGCAGCACGGGGACATCTGTTGAAAAACTGTTTTTT. It codes for CASSTGTSVEKLFF. Based on the CDR3 plus reference TRBV3-1 and TRBJ1-4, the full variable domain is DTAVSQTPKYLVTQMGNDKSIKCEQNLGHDTMYWYKQDSKKFLKIMFSYNNKELIINETVPNRFSPKSPDKAHLNLHINSLELGDSAVYFCASSTGTSVEKLFFGSGTQLSVL.

This clonotype occurred a few times. J is TRBJ2-1 and V is TRBV27; tentatively, D is TRBD2 (5 bases). The germline V and J ends were trimmed by 0 bases and 2 bases, with 11 bases remaining between them. The CDR3 has 16 amino acids. Germline V gives CDR1 MNHEY, CDR2 SMNVEV (reference sequence). The CDR3 spells CASSLSWPRAYNEQFF. The CDR3 region has the DNA TGTGCCAGCAGTTTATCCTGGCCGAGGGCCTACAATGAGCAGTTCTTC.

The chain is built from TRBV10-3 and TRBJ2-1; 12 bases map to TRBD1. The CDR3 sequence is 16 residues long. V lost 0 bases to trimming and J lost 9 bases; unmatched junction nucleotides: 6. The germline V gene has CDR1 ENHRY and CDR2 SYGVKD. The CDR3 reads CAISESPGQGAGEQFF. The CDR3 region has the DNA TGTGCCATCAGTGAGTCCCCGGGACAGGGGGCCGGTGAGCAGTTCTTC.